This T cell receptor (beta chain) is drawn from a study of OX40 agonist ivuxolimab in advanced cancers. The trim removed 3 bases at V and 3 bases at J, leaving 4 bases unmatched. Germline CDR1 and CDR2: LNHDA and SQIVND (reference sequence). The CDR3 is 16 amino acids. About this clone: Its specificity is not known. Other DNA variants within this sample encode the same CDR3.

Sequenced by immunoSEQ multiplex PCR; TCRdb stores in-frame clones only, minus some. Here the sample spans about 52,000 clones, roughly nine tenths being singletons. Study observations and caveats: Among the least clonally expanded were partial responders at 0.1-3.0 mg/kg. Not determined was the antigen specificity of the expanded peripheral T cells.

The sample consisted of CD4+ or CD8+ T cells sorted from blood, taken in a trial of the OX40 agonist ivuxolimab. The genes are TRBV19 and TRBJ2-6; 8 bases line up with TRBD1. The clonotype comes from an adult with an advanced solid tumor such as melanoma, head and neck, liver or kidney cancer. CDR3 residues: CASSMAGGGGANVLTF. CDR3 nucleotides: TGTGCCAGTAGTATGGCAGGGGGCGGTGGGGCCAACGTCCTGACTTTC. Full variable domain (rest looked up from reference TRBV19 and TRBJ2-6): DGGITQSPKYLFRKEGQNVTLSCEQNLNHDAMYWYRQDPGQGLRLIYYSQIVNDFQKGDIAEGYSVSREKKESFPLTVTSAQKNPTAFYLCASSMAGGGGANVLTFGAGSRLTVL.